A selection of T cell receptor beta chains follows, all from one sample in a study of post-analysis software for immune sequencing data. TCRdb reprocessed the PCR reads with MiXCR, giving one entry per CDR3 protein. The data contain fewer than 850,000 distinct CDR3 sequences, around 45% of them singletons. The sample consisted of blood. These receptors were obtained from a girl between 10 and 17 years old with multiple sclerosis. Both conserved end residues are part of each CDR3. The order of the fields is D gene, V gene, J gene, clone size, CDR3 DNA, CDR3 protein. A D gene is named only where the DNA matches it firmly. The size field is filled for only some rows; it gives once, few, many or a size class.

.	TRBV6-5	TRBJ2-1	few	TGTGCCAGCAGTTACCGTCCTATTTTGGTCCAGTCCAATGAGCAGTTCTTC	CASSYRPILVQSNEQFF
TRBD1	TRBV6-5	TRBJ1-2	few	TGTGCCAGCAGCCCCGGGACAGGGCAGGGAATCTATGGCTACACCTTC	CASSPGTGQGIYGYTF
.	TRBV29-1	TRBJ2-5	.	TGCAGCGTTGCGATACTGAAAGAGACCCAGTACTTC	CSVAILKETQYF
.	TRBV5-1	TRBJ2-1	few	TGCGCCAGTAGCTTGGGGTTAGGGCCGGCGGACAATGAGCAGTTCTTC	CASSLGLGPADNEQFF
.	TRBV5-1	TRBJ2-1	few	TGCGCCAGCAGCCCTCTGACTGGGCCCGACAATGAGCAGTTCTTC	CASSPLTGPDNEQFF
TRBD2	TRBV7-2	TRBJ2-1	.	TGTGCCAGCAGTCGGGAGGGGGAATACAGTGAGCAGTTCTTC	CASSREGEYSEQFF
TRBD1	TRBV7-2	TRBJ1-5	.	TGTGCCAGCAGCATCCGGACAGGGGGCAATCAGCCCCAGCATTTT	CASSIRTGGNQPQHF
TRBD1	TRBV29-1	TRBJ1-2	.	TGCAGCGTTGAATCTTGGGACAGCCCTAACTATGGCTACACCTTC	CSVESWDSPNYGYTF
.	TRBV29-1	TRBJ2-7	few	TGCAGCGTTGTTTTCCAGAGCTCCTACGAGCAGTACTTC	CSVVFQSSYEQYF
TRBD2	TRBV5-1	TRBJ2-1	.	TGCGCCAGCAGCTTGGGCTTGCGGGAGGGAATACACAATGAGCAGTTCTTC	CASSLGLREGIHNEQFF
.	TRBV27	TRBJ2-3	.	TGTGCCACCCGACCCACCGAGGAGATAGATACGCAGTATTTT	CATRPTEEIDTQYF
TRBD1	TRBV10-3	TRBJ2-1	.	TGTGCCACTGAGACAGGGAACAATGAGCAGTTCTTC	CATETGNNEQFF
.	TRBV2	TRBJ2-5	.	TGTGCCAGCAGTGAACCCCCAGGGGTGTGGGAGACCCAGTACTTC	CASSEPPGVWETQYF
TRBD2	TRBV15	TRBJ2-5	few	TGTGCCACCAGCAGGGGACTAGGCGCGGGGTTTTTGGCAGAGACCCAGTACTTC	CATSRGLGAGFLAETQYF
.	TRBV29-1	TRBJ2-7	.	TGCAGCGCTGGGGGAGGGGGGGTCGAGCAGTACTTC	CSAGGGGVEQYF
TRBD2	TRBV4-2	TRBJ2-3	.	TGTGCCAGCAGCCAGAGCGGGGGAACCACAGATACGCAGTATTTT	CASSQSGGTTDTQYF
.	TRBV6-6	TRBJ2-5	.	TGTGCCAGCGAGGTCCGGGGTCTCGAGACCCAGTACTTC	CASEVRGLETQYF
TRBD1	TRBV7-3	TRBJ1-5	.	TGTGCCAGCAGCTTGCTTGGGACAGGAGATAGCAATCAGCCCCAGCATTTT	CASSLLGTGDSNQPQHF
TRBD2	TRBV7-9	TRBJ2-7	few	TGTGCCAGCAGTTCTAGCGGGAGGACCTACGAGCAGTACTTC	CASSSSGRTYEQYF
.	TRBV5-1	TRBJ2-3	.	TGCGCCAGCAGCATTGGTACAAGGGGCACAGATACGCAGTATTTT	CASSIGTRGTDTQYF
.	TRBV18	TRBJ2-1	.	TGTGCCAGCTCACCCCGTTCGGGAGAGGAGCAGTTCTTC	CASSPRSGEEQFF
.	TRBV20-1	TRBJ1-5	.	TGCAGTGCTAAGGACGGAGGGGCGGATCAGCCCCAGCATTTT	CSAKDGGADQPQHF
.	TRBV28	TRBJ2-5	.	TGTGCCAGCAGTTTAATCCAGCCGCGCCAAGAGACCCAGTACTTC	CASSLIQPRQETQYF
.	TRBV4-2	TRBJ2-3	.	TGTGCCAGCAGCCAAGATACAGAGACAGATACGCAGTATTTT	CASSQDTETDTQYF
TRBD2	TRBV24-1	TRBJ2-4	.	TGTGCCACCAGTGACAAGCGATCACTAGCGGACAATGAGCAGTACTTC	CATSDKRSLADNEQYF
.	TRBV7-2	TRBJ2-1	.	TGTGCCAGCAGCTCCCAATCCGGACCAAGCTCCTACAATGAGCAGTTCTTC	CASSSQSGPSSYNEQFF
.	TRBV27	TRBJ2-5	.	TGTGCCAGCAGTTTGGGGGGAGAATGGGGGGAGACCCAGTACTTC	CASSLGGEWGETQYF
.	TRBV27	TRBJ2-1	few	TGTGCCAGCAGTTCCCTACCCAACAATGAGCAGTTCTTC	CASSSLPNNEQFF
TRBD2	TRBV7-3	TRBJ2-3	few	TGTGCCAGCAGCTTGAATAGCGGGATAGTTGGTATCGCAGATACGCAGTATTTT	CASSLNSGIVGIADTQYF
TRBD2	TRBV20-1	TRBJ2-5	.	TGCAGTGCTAGACTAGCGGGAGGGTACCAAGAGACCCAGTACTTC	CSARLAGGYQETQYF
TRBD1	TRBV12-3/TRBV12-4	TRBJ2-2	.	TGTGCCAGCAGCCTTGACAGGGTCACCGGGGAGCTGTTTTTT	CASSLDRVTGELFF
TRBD2	TRBV19	TRBJ2-3	.	TGTGCCAGTAAGAGCGGGAGGAGCACAGATACGCAGTATTTT	CASKSGRSTDTQYF
.	TRBV6-2/TRBV6-3	TRBJ1-1	.	TGTGCCAGCTGGGGCAGAATGAACACTGAAGCTTTCTTT	CASWGRMNTEAFF
.	TRBV6-5	TRBJ1-5	.	TGTGCCAGCAGTGGCTCGAGGGGGGGCCGCTATAGCAATCAGCCCCAGCATTTT	CASSGSRGGRYSNQPQHF
TRBD1	TRBV12-3/TRBV12-4	TRBJ2-5	.	TGTGCCAGCAGGCCTTGGGACAGGACAGGCGAGACCCAGTACTTC	CASRPWDRTGETQYF
TRBD1	TRBV9	TRBJ1-2	few	TGTGCCAGCAGTCCCGGGACAGCTATTAACTATGGCTACACCTTC	CASSPGTAINYGYTF
.	TRBV3-1	TRBJ2-7	few	TGTGCCAGCAGCCAGGCCAGGGTCCCCTACGAGCAGTACTTC	CASSQARVPYEQYF
.	TRBV5-1	TRBJ2-5	.	TGCGCCAGCAGCTTTCCCGGACTTCGGGGGGAGACCCAGTACTTC	CASSFPGLRGETQYF
.	TRBV10-3	TRBJ2-5	few	TGTGCCAGCTCTGTCGGGGCTACTGAAGAGACCCAGTACTTC	CASSVGATEETQYF
.	TRBV15	TRBJ2-6	few	TGTGCCACCAGCATTCCTACGGCCTCTGGGGCCAACGTCCTGACTTTC	CATSIPTASGANVLTF
.	TRBV7-8	TRBJ2-5	.	TGTGCCAGCAGCTTAGGGGTTCCTGGGGTAGAGACCCAGTACTTC	CASSLGVPGVETQYF
.	TRBV7-9	TRBJ1-1	.	TGTGCCAGCAGCCACGACAGAGAAGCTTTCTTT	CASSHDREAFF
.	TRBV5-1	TRBJ1-3	.	TGCGCCAGCAGCTTGGGGCTGGACGTCTCTGGAAACGCCATATATTTT	CASSLGLDVSGNAIYF
TRBD2	TRBV7-8	TRBJ2-3	few	TGTGCCAGCAGCCCTGGACTAGCGGGAGTGGAAGATACGCAGTATTTT	CASSPGLAGVEDTQYF
.	TRBV7-2	TRBJ1-6	.	TGTGCCAGCAGCTCAAGCTTCTATAATTCACCCCTCCACTTT	CASSSSFYNSPLHF
.	TRBV14	TRBJ2-1	once	TGCGCCAGCAGCCCGACATATTCATTCTCCTACAATGAGCAGTTCTTC	CASSPTYSFSYNEQFF
.	TRBV13	TRBJ2-7	.	TGTGCCAGCAGCCCCCTCTCTGGAGGCCGCACCTACGAGCAGTACTTC	CASSPLSGGRTYEQYF
TRBD2	TRBV29-1	TRBJ2-3	.	TGCAGCCTGGGACTAGCGGGAGTTTTTGGGAGCACAGATACGCAGTATTTT	CSLGLAGVFGSTDTQYF
.	TRBV12-3/TRBV12-4	TRBJ1-5	.	TGTGCCAGCAGCTTTGGCCCAGAGTGGCAGCCCCAGCATTTT	CASSFGPEWQPQHF
.	TRBV7-9	TRBJ1-1	few	TGTGCCAGCAGCTTAGGAGTCCTCCGGGCTTTCTTT	CASSLGVLRAFF
.	TRBV7-9	TRBJ1-2	few	TGTGCCAGCAGCATGGGACACGATATGTGGGCGGATAACTATGGCTACACCTTC	CASSMGHDMWADNYGYTF
.	TRBV10-3	TRBJ2-1	.	TGTGCCATCAGTGAGTTGGGGGAGTGGTTCTTC	CAISELGEWFF
TRBD1	TRBV5-1	TRBJ1-2	.	TGCGCCAGCAAACAGGGGGCGGAGGATGGCTACACCTTC	CASKQGAEDGYTF